The T cell receptor beta chain described here comes from a study of early T cells in non-severe SARS-CoV-2 infection. This clonotype has a handful of counts. J gave up 3 bases and V 6 bases, and 5 bases lay outside the gene matches. Per germline, CDR1 ENHRY and CDR2 SYGVKD. This CDR3 contains 15 residues. TCRdb analysed the 5' RACE reads with MiXCR anew, one entry per CDR3 protein. The sample comprises about 69,000 distinct CDR3 sequences, over 10% of which are singletons, and 4.5% to 7% rests with the top ten. The sample was whole blood, taken at baseline. The chain carries TRBV10-3 and TRBJ2-7, with 13 bases identical to TRBD2. This TCR came from an adult who was a healthcare worker with PCR-confirmed SARS-CoV-2 infection or an uninfected control (not recorded which). The DNA of the CDR3 is TGTGCCATCAGGGGACTAGCGGGATCAGACTACGAGCAGTACTTC. Protein: CAIRGLAGSDYEQYF.